Listed below are T cell receptor beta chains from one sample, sequenced in a study of beta chain features in type 1 diabetes. Assay used: immunoSEQ multiplex PCR; TCRdb lists only in-frame clones, some missing. The repertoire holds about 650,000 clones, around 12% seen once, with around 0.12% in the top ten. The sample was naive CD4+ T cells from blood. These receptors all stem from a man younger than 45 with type 1 diabetes. The CDR3 runs from the conserved cysteine through the conserved F or W. The D gene is left open where the match is weak. A clone size is listed for some rows: how often the clone was seen (once, few, many), or a class if it is expanded.

j_call,clone_size,d_call,v_call,cdr3_aa,cdr3_nt
TRBJ2-7,NA,TRBD1,TRBV7-2,CASSPPLSGTGGDEQYF,TGTGCCAGCAGCCCGCCACTCTCGGGGACAGGAGGAGACGAGCAGTACTTC
TRBJ1-2,few,NA,TRBV6-1,CASLAVSRTGYTF,TGTGCCAGCCTAGCCGTTTCGCGGACTGGCTACACCTTC
TRBJ2-7,few,TRBD2,TRBV6-5,CASSPGLDLYF,TGTGCCAGCAGCCCCGGACTAGATCTGTACTTC
TRBJ2-2,few,NA,TRBV5-6,CASSPGRTGELFF,TGTGCCAGCAGCCCCGGCAGGACCGGGGAGCTGTTTTTT
TRBJ2-5,few,TRBD2,TRBV7-7,CASSRGLAGFQETQYF,TGTGCTAGCAGCCGAGGACTAGCGGGATTCCAAGAGACCCAGTACTTC
TRBJ2-7,few,NA,TRBV25-1,CASRFGGSYEQYF,TGTGCCAGCAGGTTCGGAGGGTCCTACGAGCAGTACTTC
TRBJ2-7,few,NA,TRBV28,CASSVLRYEQYF,TGTGCCAGCAGCGTCCTCCGCTACGAGCAGTACTTC
TRBJ2-1,NA,NA,TRBV7-9,CASSLTGWTYNEQFF,TGTGCCAGCAGCCTCACAGGATGGACCTACAATGAGCAGTTCTTC
TRBJ1-1,NA,TRBD1,TRBV27,CASRTGLNTEAFF,TGTGCCAGCAGGACAGGGCTGAACACTGAAGCTTTCTTT
TRBJ2-5,few,NA,TRBV7-8,CASSLDSQETQYF,TGTGCCAGCAGCTTGGACAGTCAAGAGACCCAGTACTTC
TRBJ2-7,once,NA,TRBV5-4,CASSLPRAGSTYEQYF,TGTGCCAGCAGCTTGCCCCGGGCAGGGTCAACCTACGAGCAGTACTTC